This passage covers 27 T cell receptor beta chains from one sample sequenced in a study of regulatory T cells in long-lasting Graves disease. Relying on iRepertoire HTBI primers and Arm-PCR of CDR3 regions, the team built TCR beta libraries. TCRdb ran MiXCR on the multiplex PCR reads and lists one entry per CDR3 protein. The sample carries roughly 430,000 distinct CDR3 sequences, roughly 17% recorded once. Time point here: newly diagnosed GD, antithyroid drugs for less than 3 months. After RNA was extracted from PBMCs, the TCR library was made from it. These data also featured in a second study, about T cells in Graves' hyperthyroidism and ophthalmopathy.

This material consisted of peripheral blood mononuclear cells (PBMCs), taken at new diagnosis, from a patient treated with antithyroid drugs. These receptors came from a woman aged 25 to 45 with Graves disease.

This clonotype was seen only a few times. The genes are TRBV29-1 and TRBJ2-1; D unclear. The CDR3 covers 11 residues. CDR1 is SQVTM, CDR2 ANQGSEA, per germline. Deletions cut 6 bases from V and 1 base from J, with 4 bases between. CDR3 sequence: CSVLSYNEQFF. The CDR3 DNA sequence: TGCAGCGTCCTATCCTACAATGAGCAGTTCTTC.

In this sample, this clonotype turned up many times. V gene TRBV20-1 combines with J gene TRBJ2-5; 12 positions agree with TRBD2. The CDR3 contains 15 residues. The ends lost 5 bases at V and 2 bases at J; junction bases unmatched: 6. Germline values: CDR1 DFQATT, CDR2 SNEGSKA (reference sequence). The CDR3 region is CSARPSGRGQETQYF. Here the CDR3 DNA reads TGCAGTGCTCGCCCTAGCGGGAGGGGGCAAGAGACCCAGTACTTC.

This clonotype was counted between two and nine times. This may stem from a read error, because a much larger clone lies one nucleotide away. This CDR3 fails to terminate in the conserved phenylalanine or tryptophan, so it likely reflects a read error. The chain couples TRBV2 to TRBJ2-1; a possible D gene is TRBD1 (5 bases). This CDR3 has 15 residues. Looked up from germline, CDR1 is SNHLY and CDR2 is FYNNEI. The ends were cut back, 2 bases at V and 4 bases at J, with 12 bases in the middle. This CDR3 is CASSELGPTYNEQFL. Here the CDR3 DNA reads TGTGCCAGCAGTGAATTGGGGCCGACTTACAATGAGCAGTTCCTC.

This clonotype was seen more than once but under ten times. The chain carries TRBV19 and TRBJ2-1; TRBD2 matches at 11 bases. CDR1 and CDR2 (germline): LNHDA, SQIVND (reference sequence). The length of the CDR3 is 14 residues. The V segment lost 1 base and the J segment 8 bases; nucleotides outside the gene matches: 1. The chain's CDR3 is CASSIVTSGDEQFF. As DNA, the CDR3 is TGTGCCAGTAGTATAGTGACTAGCGGGGATGAGCAGTTCTTC.

There are many counts of this clonotype. The chain has TRBV11-2 and TRBJ2-4; the D is unclear. The CDR3 is 11 amino acids. Trimming left V 3 bases short and J 7 bases short, with 4 bases between. The germline V gene encodes CDR1 SGHAT and CDR2 FQNNGV. The CDR3 nucleotides read TGTGCCAGCAGCTTTACGAACATTCAGTACTTC. Translating it yields CASSFTNIQYF.

This clonotype has a count of ten or more. The chain has TRBV28 and TRBJ2-7; no firm D call. V was cut by 4 bases and J by 5 bases, with 15 bases left in between. This CDR3 comprises 14 residues. CDR1 and CDR2 (germline): MDHEN, SYDVKM. CDR3 sequence reads: CASSSRTGWDEQYF. CDR3 DNA: TGTGCCAGCAGTTCCCGGACCGGTTGGGACGAGCAGTACTTC.

The sample holds one count of this clonotype. This likely stems from a read error, as it lies one base from a far larger clone. The chain carries TRBV11-3 and TRBJ2-1, with 8 nucleotides matching TRBD2. This CDR3 comprises 15 residues. Germline loops: CDR1 SGHNT, CDR2 YENEEA. CDR3 residues: CASSFSGASYDEQFF. As DNA, the CDR3 is TGTGCCAGCAGCTTTAGCGGGGCCTCCTACGATGAGCAGTTCTTC.

Ten or more counts support this clonotype. This chain joins TRBV7-2 and TRBJ2-3, with D maybe TRBD2 (5 bases). Germline V CDR1 and CDR2: SGHTA, FQGNSA. V lost 4 bases, J lost 8 bases, and 13 bases lay in between. This CDR3 comprises 13 residues. The CDR3 is CASSSLREGTQYF. The CDR3 coding sequence is TGTGCCAGCAGCTCCCTGCGAGAGGGTACGCAGTATTTT.

The table lists this clonotype with many counts. The chain recombines TRBV27 with TRBJ2-1; D unresolved. Trimming removed 0 bases from V and 7 bases from J, with 7 bases in between. The CDR3 runs to 13 residues. CDR1 MNHEY and CDR2 SMNVEV come from the germline V gene (reference sequence). Written as DNA, the CDR3 is TGTGCCAGCAGTTTATCGATAGAGAATGAGCAGTTCTTC. It encodes CASSLSIENEQFF.

This clonotype showed up many times. V and J are TRBV20-1 and TRBJ1-2; D ambiguous. This CDR3 contains 15 residues. In germline, CDR1 is DFQATT, CDR2 SNEGSKA (reference sequence). The ends were cut back, 3 bases at V and 11 bases at J, with 25 bases in the middle. Written as DNA, the CDR3 is TGCAGTGCTAGCATTATGGACCGCCTAGGTAGTGGTTACACCTTC. The encoded protein is CSASIMDRLGSGYTF.

The CDR3 is CASSYPGTSSLNEQYF. In nucleotides, the CDR3 is TGTGCCAGCAGTTACCCAGGGACTTCATCGTTAAACGAGCAGTACTTC. This chain links TRBV6-2 or TRBV6-3 with TRBJ2-7, with a tentative D call TRBD2 (6 bases). The CDR3 extends over 16 amino acids. From germline, CDR1 is MNHEY and CDR2 SVGEGT. Trimming took off 2 bases at V and 5 bases at J, with 19 bases between the two ends.

Comment on this clonotype: A far bigger clonotype differs at one base, so this is likely a read error. This rearrangement joins TRBV27 to TRBJ2-1; TRBD2 agrees at 11 bases. J gave up 10 bases and V 6 bases, and 8 bases lay outside the gene matches. CDR3 size: 14 residues. Germline-derived CDR1 and CDR2 are MNHEY and SMNVEV (reference sequence). CDR3 loop: CASSVAGGSYEQFF. CDR3 nucleotides: TGTGCCAGCAGCGTAGCGGGAGGGTCCTACGAGCAGTTCTTC.

V gene TRBV24-1 combines with J gene TRBJ1-1; D is ambiguous. Germline V gives CDR1 KGHDR, CDR2 SFDVKD. The V end was cut by 1 base, the J end by 8 bases, with 10 bases between. This CDR3 has 13 residues. The CDR3 nucleotides are TGTGCCACCAGTGATTTAGGGCGGAACGAAGCTTTCTTT. Protein: CATSDLGRNEAFF.

Many counts were recorded for this clonotype. The chain carries TRBV20-1 and TRBJ2-7; D possibly corresponds to TRBD2 (6 bases). The V gene's germline CDR1 is DFQATT and CDR2 SNEGSKA (reference sequence). The CDR3 loop spans 19 amino acids. Between the trimmed V and J ends, which lost 4 bases and 3 bases, there was a span of 31 bases. The CDR3 loop is CSAIRRGGLNTGTRYEQYF. The CDR3 DNA follows: TGCAGTGCTATTCGCCGGGGAGGACTCAACACAGGAACCCGCTACGAGCAGTACTTC.

This clonotype was found many times. This rearrangement joins TRBV18 to TRBJ2-7, with 7 bases matching TRBD2. V gave up 6 bases and J gave up 7 bases; unmatched junction bases: 6. The CDR3 has 12 residues. Germline lookup yields CDR1 KGHSH and CDR2 LQKENI. CDR3 DNA sequence: TGTGCCAGCTCCACCTTGGGGGGGGAGCAGTACTTC. As protein: CASSTLGGEQYF.

Ten or more counts support this clonotype. The chain couples TRBV28 to TRBJ1-1, with D tentatively TRBD1 (5 bases). The germline V gene has CDR1 MDHEN and CDR2 SYDVKM. Trimming cost V 4 bases and J 0 bases, with 9 bases left between them. CDR3 length equals 14 residues. DNA for the CDR3: TGTGCCAGCAGTTGGCAGGGTATGAACACTGAAGCTTTCTTT. Its translation: CASSWQGMNTEAFF.

This clonotype occurred many times. This chain links TRBV2 with TRBJ2-1; D tentatively reads TRBD1 or TRBD2 (5 bases each). Trimming took 2 bases from V and 7 from J, leaving 18 bases between them. The CDR3 is 16 residues long. Germline V gives CDR1 SNHLY, CDR2 FYNNEI. The CDR3 coding sequence is TGTGCCAGCAGTGAAATGACTCACTGGGGGAATAATGAGCAGTTCTTC. Its translation is CASSEMTHWGNNEQFF.

This clonotype was observed a few times. The chain links TRBV28 to TRBJ1-1; a weak D match, TRBD1 (5 bases). Trimming took off 9 bases at V and 5 bases at J, with 16 bases between the two ends. The CDR3 length is 13 residues. Germline loops: CDR1 MDHEN, CDR2 SYDVKM. CDR3 loop: CASTGPSGTEAFF. For the CDR3, the DNA is TGTGCCAGTACGGGGCCATCGGGAACTGAAGCTTTCTTT.

This chain's CDR3 is CASSQRPGGRTSTYNEQFF. The CDR3 bases are TGTGCCAGCAGCCAACGTCCCGGTGGGCGGACTAGCACCTACAATGAGCAGTTCTTC. V is TRBV3-1 and J is TRBJ2-1; the match to TRBD2 covers 8 bases. This CDR3 spans 19 amino acids. The V and J ends lost 2 bases and 2 bases, in that order; junction bases with no gene match: 14. Germline V gene sequence: CDR1 LGHDT, CDR2 YNNKEL (reference sequence).

A word on this clonotype: This probably arose from a read error, given a far larger clone one base away. The chain uses TRBV20-1 and TRBJ2-1, with TRBD2 matching 9 bases. Germline V gene data show CDR1 as DFQATT and CDR2 as SNEGSKA (reference sequence). CDR3 length equals 17 residues. The V gene end was trimmed by 0 bases and the J gene end by 10 bases; junction bases not matched to a gene: 16. The CDR3 bases are TGCAGTGCTAGAGATCTTAGACTAGCGGCCAGCTCCTACGAGCAGTTCTTC. Encoded protein: CSARDLRLAASSYEQFF.

Notes on this clonotype: A much more abundant neighbour one base away suggests this may be a read error. V usage is TRBV12-3 or TRBV12-4 and J usage is TRBJ2-7; D might be TRBD1 (6 bases). CDR3 length equals 16 residues. V was trimmed by 6 bases and J by 0 bases, leaving 18 bases between them. Here the CDR3 DNA reads TGTGCCAGCAGCAACTACAGGGACGTTAGCTCCTACGAGCAGTACTTC. This sequence encodes CASSNYRDVSSYEQYF.

At least ten counts were recorded for this clonotype. The V and J genes are TRBV30 and TRBJ2-1, with a weak D call TRBD2 (6 bases). V was clipped by 1 base and J by 0 bases, with 13 bases between them. CDR1 is GTSNPN, CDR2 SVGIG, per germline (reference sequence). The length of the CDR3 is 16 residues. CDR3 sequence reads: CAWSGGGARSYNEQFF. In nucleotides, the CDR3 is TGTGCCTGGAGTGGGGGCGGGGCCCGCTCCTACAATGAGCAGTTCTTC.

The sample holds many counts of this clonotype. The chain links TRBV28 to TRBJ2-1; perhaps TRBD2 as D (6 bases). Trimming removed 2 bases from V and 3 bases from J, with 17 bases in between. The CDR3 is 17 amino acids. Germline CDR1 is MDHEN and CDR2 is SYDVKM. CDR3 residues: CASSLAGRGKFYNEQFF. The CDR3, as DNA: TGTGCCAGCAGTTTAGCGGGTCGGGGGAAGTTCTACAATGAGCAGTTCTTC. The entire variable domain, with the rest obtained from reference TRBV28 and TRBJ2-1, is as follows: DVKVTQSSRYLVKRTGEKVFLECVQDMDHENMFWYRQDPGLGLRLIYFSYDVKMKEKGDIPEGYSVSREKKERFSLILESASTNQTSMYLCASSLAGRGKFYNEQFFGPGTRLTVL.

Worth noting for this clonotype: A much larger clone lies a single base off, so this may be a read error. The J gene is TRBJ1-1, the V gene TRBV18, with TRBD1 identical over 7 bases. V shed 4 bases and J 5 bases; nucleotides not matched to a gene: 10. This CDR3 has 15 amino acids. Germline values: CDR1 KGHSH, CDR2 LQKENI. DNA of the CDR3: TGTGCCAGCTCACAGGTCAGGGGGGTGTGGACTGAAGCTTTCTTT. It yields the protein CASSQVRGVWTEAFF. The full variable domain, with the rest looked up from reference TRBV18 and TRBJ1-1, is NAGVMQNPRHLVRRRGQEARLRCSPMKGHSHVYWYRQLPEEGLKFMVYLQKENIIDESGMPKERFSAEFPKEGPSILRIQQVVRGDSAAYFCASSQVRGVWTEAFFGQGTRLTVV.

V is TRBV7-6 and J is TRBJ2-7, with 7 bases matching TRBD2. The trim removed 1 base at V and 3 bases at J, leaving 6 bases unmatched. The CDR3 runs 15 residues. CDR1 is SGHVS and CDR2 is FNYEAQ in the germline V gene. The CDR3 coding sequence is TGTGCCAGCAGCTTAGGTCCCGGGGAGGGCTACGAGCAGTACTTC. The encoded protein is CASSLGPGEGYEQYF.

On this clonotype itself: The CDR3 end shows no conserved phenylalanine or tryptophan, and so a read error is likely. This CDR3 is CATSETGREQYS. CDR3 in DNA: TGTGCCACCAGTGAAACAGGTCGCGAGCAGTACTCC. V usage is TRBV24-1 and J usage is TRBJ2-7; weak D call: TRBD1 (5 bases). The CDR3 totals 12 residues. Germline V gene lookup returns CDR1 KGHDR and CDR2 SFDVKD. Trimming left V 4 bases short and J 6 bases short, with 9 bases between.

This clonotype was seen many times. This chain connects TRBV5-6 to TRBJ1-5; perhaps TRBD1 as D (5 bases). The germline V and J ends were trimmed by 4 bases and 4 bases, with 12 bases remaining between them. The CDR3 runs 14 residues. CDR1 and CDR2 (germline): SGHDT, YYEEEE. CDR3 in amino acids: CASSGGRLNQPQHF. The CDR3 region has the DNA TGTGCCAGCAGCGGGGGACGGCTAAATCAGCCCCAGCATTTT.